The 20 T cell receptor beta chains below were found in one sample sequenced in a study of regulatory T cells in long-lasting Graves disease. The time point denotes: newly diagnosed GD, antithyroid drugs for less than 3 months. The authors made the TCR library using RNA they extracted from PBMCs. CDR3 regions were amplified by Arm-PCR using iRepertoire HTBI primers to build TCR beta libraries. TCRdb re-called the multiplex PCR reads with MiXCR, one entry per CDR3 protein. Here the sample spans some 230,000 distinct CDR3 sequences, about 18% being singletons. The sequences come from peripheral blood mononuclear cells (PBMCs), collected at new diagnosis, from a patient treated with antithyroid drugs. Every receptor here comes from a female donor with Graves disease.

A few counts support this clonotype. This rearrangement joins TRBV9 to TRBJ1-6; D gene uncertain. Germline V gene sequence: CDR1 SGDLS, CDR2 YYNGEE. V was shortened by 4 bases and J by 7 bases, with 12 bases between the two germline ends. The CDR3 is 14 residues long. The CDR3 DNA follows: TGTGCCAGCAGCCTTGGTGGCCCGAATTCACCCCTCCACTTT. Encoded protein: CASSLGGPNSPLHF.

This clonotype turned up a few times. The chain combines TRBV19 with TRBJ2-3, with D unclear. Germline V gene lookup returns CDR1 LNHDA and CDR2 SQIVND (reference sequence). CDR3 size: 12 residues. V dropped 5 bases and J dropped 2 bases, with 5 bases sitting between them. CDR3 loop: CASSFYTDTQYF. As DNA, the CDR3 is TGTGCCAGTAGTTTCTACACAGATACGCAGTATTTT.

About this clonotype: A far larger clone is a single base away, which makes a read error likely. The chain carries TRBV7-2 and TRBJ2-5, with D perhaps matching TRBD1 or TRBD2 (5 bases each). The CDR3 runs to 14 residues. Per the germline V gene, CDR1 is SGHTA and CDR2 is FQGNSA. The CDR3 region is CASSIRGESETQSF. The DNA for the CDR3 is TGTGCCAGCAGTATCAGAGGGGAGTCGGAGACCCAGTCCTTC.

The chain links TRBV30 to TRBJ2-1; tentatively, D is TRBD2 (5 bases). CDR1 and CDR2 from the germline V gene are GTSNPN and SVGIG (reference sequence). The CDR3 contains 13 residues. Trimming pared 2 bases from V and 5 bases from J, leaving 10 bases between. The CDR3: CAWSSGGNNEQFF. As DNA, the CDR3 is TGTGCCTGGAGTAGCGGAGGCAACAATGAGCAGTTCTTC.

J is TRBJ2-5 and V is TRBV6-1; possibly TRBD1 for D (5 bases). The CDR3 is made up of 14 amino acids. V was clipped by 5 bases and J by 1 base, with 11 bases between them. The V gene's germline CDR1 is MNHNS and CDR2 SASEGT. The CDR3 is CASSRQTAQETQYF. In DNA, the CDR3 is TGTGCCAGCAGTCGCCAGACAGCCCAAGAGACCCAGTACTTC.

This chain links TRBV29-1 with TRBJ2-7; 11 nucleotides match TRBD2. CDR1 is SQVTM and CDR2 is ANQGSEA in the germline V gene. V gave up 4 bases and J gave up 4 bases; unmatched junction bases: 6. There are 14 residues in the CDR3. CDR3 in amino acids: CSVAPGTSGYEQYF. The CDR3 DNA reads as TGCAGCGTTGCCCCCGGGACTAGCGGATACGAGCAGTACTTC.

This clonotype was observed at least ten times. The gene calls are TRBV5-1 and TRBJ2-1, with no clear D. The CDR3 contains 11 residues. The germline V gene has CDR1 SGHRS and CDR2 YFSETQ. The V gene lost 4 bases and the J gene lost 4 bases, with 3 bases spanning the gap. The chain's CDR3 is CASSIYNEQFF. The CDR3 DNA reads as TGCGCCAGCAGCATTTACAATGAGCAGTTCTTC.

Remarks on this clonotype: A junction boundary mismatches the germline segment, possibly from a read error. The chain is built from TRBV20-1 and TRBJ2-1; D not resolved. CDR1 is DFQATT, CDR2 SNEGSKA, per germline (reference sequence). The CDR3 has 12 amino acids. As DNA, the CDR3 is TGCAGTGTTTTAGCCGGTTACAATGAGCACTTCTTC. It yields the protein CSVLAGYNEHFF.

The table lists this clonotype with many counts. The gene calls are TRBV7-8 and TRBJ2-2; 7 bases align to TRBD2. The CDR3 has 18 residues. Trimming cost V 5 bases and J 0 bases; bases outside gene matches: 12. The germline CDR1 and CDR2 sequences are SGHVS and FQNEAQ. CDR3 residues: CASSPVRRGLSNTGELFF. The CDR3 nucleotides read TGTGCCAGCAGCCCTGTCCGCCGGGGACTATCGAACACCGGGGAGCTGTTTTTT.

The table lists this clonotype with many counts. The chain is built from TRBV6-1 and TRBJ1-1; D not certain. V lost 6 bases and J 3 bases, leaving 11 bases between the germline ends. The CDR3 length is 13 residues. Germline V gives CDR1 MNHNS, CDR2 SASEGT. The CDR3 spells CASRIYSDTEAFF. The CDR3, as DNA: TGTGCCAGCAGGATCTACTCGGACACTGAAGCTTTCTTT.

The chain carries TRBV20-1 and TRBJ1-2; 9 positions agree with TRBD1. The CDR3 sequence is 16 residues long. Per germline, CDR1 DFQATT and CDR2 SNEGSKA (reference sequence). Trimming cost V 5 bases and J 0 bases; bases outside gene matches: 10. The CDR3 region has the DNA TGCAGTGCTCCGGGACAGGGCTCACCCCCTAACTATGGCTACACCTTC. Its translation: CSAPGQGSPPNYGYTF.

A word on this clonotype: Possible read error: a much larger clone is one base away. V is TRBV11-3 and J is TRBJ2-3, with D possibly matching TRBD2 (6 bases). The assigned J gene may be wrong: the sequence end matches TRBJ2-7 better. The CDR3 runs 13 residues. In germline, CDR1 is SGHNT, CDR2 YENEEA. The CDR3 nucleotides are TGTGCCAGCGGGGACTCCCCTGGGGATGAGCAGTACTTC. Translation gives CASGDSPGDEQYF.

This clonotype was found many times. The chain couples TRBV7-3 to TRBJ2-3, with D maybe TRBD2 (5 bases). Trimming shortened V by 5 bases and J by 2 bases, and 8 bases separated the two germline ends. The CDR3 length is 13 residues. Germline-derived CDR1 and CDR2 are SGHTA and FQGTGA. This CDR3 reads CASSQEVTDTQYF. In nucleotides, the CDR3 is TGTGCCAGCAGCCAGGAGGTCACAGATACGCAGTATTTT.

In the case of this clonotype: A much larger clone differs from this one at a single base, so this may be a read error. The chain employs TRBV6-2 or TRBV6-3 and TRBJ1-2, with D perhaps matching TRBD1 (6 bases). V lost 6 bases and J lost 3, with 26 bases in between. This CDR3 contains 18 residues. CDR1 and CDR2 from the germline V gene are MNHEY and SVGEGT. The CDR3, as DNA: TGTGCCAGCAGGACCGACACAGGGTTCTTTTTTTTCGACTATGGCTACACCTTC. It encodes CASRTDTGFFFFDYGYTF.

The chain links TRBV2 to TRBJ2-1; D is unresolved. V dropped 6 bases and J dropped 0 bases, with 15 bases sitting between them. The CDR3 has 16 residues. Germline values: CDR1 SNHLY, CDR2 FYNNEI. The CDR3 spells CASSPHPSSSYNEQFF. The CDR3 DNA is TGTGCCAGCAGCCCCCACCCTTCGAGCTCCTACAATGAGCAGTTCTTC.

This clonotype has a count of ten or more. The J gene is TRBJ2-7, the V gene TRBV11-2, with a weak D call TRBD2 (5 bases). V lost 2 bases and J lost 0, with 8 bases in between. CDR1 and CDR2 from the germline V gene are SGHAT and FQNNGV. This CDR3 has 14 amino acids. Here the CDR3 reads CASSLSGTSYEQYF. CDR3 DNA sequence: TGTGCCAGCAGCTTATCGGGAACCTCCTACGAGCAGTACTTC.

This clonotype was seen ten or more times. The chain has TRBV18 and TRBJ1-4; no reliable D call. Per germline, CDR1 KGHSH and CDR2 LQKENI. Trimming pared 0 bases from V and 4 bases from J, leaving 6 bases between. This CDR3 has 14 residues. Here the CDR3 DNA reads TGTGCCAGCTCACCACCAGGTGATAATGAAAAACTGTTTTTT. This gives the protein CASSPPGDNEKLFF.

This clonotype was observed many times. The chain has TRBV6-2 or TRBV6-3 and TRBJ2-1, with 9 bases that match TRBD2. This CDR3 has 15 residues. J gave up 10 bases and V 5 bases, and 12 bases lay outside the gene matches. Looked up from germline, CDR1 is MNHEY and CDR2 is SVGEGT. DNA of the CDR3: TGTGCCAGCAGTGTTCCCCCTAGCGGGGCAGGGGAGCAGTTCTTC. This translates into CASSVPPSGAGEQFF.

This clonotype occurred many times. The V and J genes are TRBV2 and TRBJ1-4; no definite D call. V lost 3 bases and J 7 bases, leaving 9 bases between the germline ends. The germline V gene has CDR1 SNHLY and CDR2 FYNNEI. This CDR3 comprises 13 residues. As DNA, the CDR3 is TGTGCCAGCAGTGAGACACGGGGTGAAAAACTGTTTTTT. Amino acid sequence: CASSETRGEKLFF.

In this sample, this clonotype turned up many times. This chain links TRBV6-1 with TRBJ1-1; TRBD1 might be the D (6 bases). Trimming took off 6 bases at V and 5 bases at J, with 13 bases between the two ends. The CDR3 contains 13 residues. Germline values: CDR1 MNHNS, CDR2 SASEGT. Here the CDR3 DNA reads TGTGCCAGCAGAACCCGAGGGGGGACTGAAGCTTTCTTT. Translating gives CASRTRGGTEAFF.